This TCR beta chain was obtained from a study of T cell repertoires in cytomegalovirus infection. TCRdb recomputed calls from the reads with MiXCR, one row per CDR3 protein. Of roughly 800,000 distinct CDR3 sequences listed, 25% to 30% were seen once; the top ten hold less than 15%. A few counts support this clonotype. Antigen unknown. At one of its ends the junction is not consistent with the germline gene, which may arise from a read error. Germline V lookup: CDR1 SGHVS, CDR2 FNYEAQ. CDR3 length equals 14 residues. V usage is TRBV7-6 and J usage is TRBJ2-1; 7 nucleotides line up with TRBD1. This TCR derives from a human donor in good health (CMV status not recorded). Some clones in this sample may be carry-over from other donors' samples. The starting material was cultured CD8+ T cells from PBMCs, obtained from culture after CMV antigen stimulation. CDR3: CASSSGDRPNEQFF. CDR3 bases: TGTGCTAGCAGCTCTGGGGACAGACCCAATGAGCAGTTCTTC.